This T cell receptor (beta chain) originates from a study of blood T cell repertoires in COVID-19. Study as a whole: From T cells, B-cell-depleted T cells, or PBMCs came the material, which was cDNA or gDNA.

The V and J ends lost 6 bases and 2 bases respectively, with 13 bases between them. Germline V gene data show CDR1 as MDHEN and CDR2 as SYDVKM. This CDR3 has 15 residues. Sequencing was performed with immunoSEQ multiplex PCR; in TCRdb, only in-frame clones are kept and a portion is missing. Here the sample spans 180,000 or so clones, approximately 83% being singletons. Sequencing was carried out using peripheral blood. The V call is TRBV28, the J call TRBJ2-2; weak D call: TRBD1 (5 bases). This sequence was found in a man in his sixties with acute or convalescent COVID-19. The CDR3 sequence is CASRQDSLNTGELFF. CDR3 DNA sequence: TGTGCCAGCAGGCAAGACAGCCTAAACACCGGGGAGCTGTTTTTT. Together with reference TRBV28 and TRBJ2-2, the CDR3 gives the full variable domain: DVKVTQSSRYLVKRTGEKVFLECVQDMDHENMFWYRQDPGLGLRLIYFSYDVKMKEKGDIPEGYSVSREKKERFSLILESASTNQTSMYLCASRQDSLNTGELFFGEGSRLTVL.